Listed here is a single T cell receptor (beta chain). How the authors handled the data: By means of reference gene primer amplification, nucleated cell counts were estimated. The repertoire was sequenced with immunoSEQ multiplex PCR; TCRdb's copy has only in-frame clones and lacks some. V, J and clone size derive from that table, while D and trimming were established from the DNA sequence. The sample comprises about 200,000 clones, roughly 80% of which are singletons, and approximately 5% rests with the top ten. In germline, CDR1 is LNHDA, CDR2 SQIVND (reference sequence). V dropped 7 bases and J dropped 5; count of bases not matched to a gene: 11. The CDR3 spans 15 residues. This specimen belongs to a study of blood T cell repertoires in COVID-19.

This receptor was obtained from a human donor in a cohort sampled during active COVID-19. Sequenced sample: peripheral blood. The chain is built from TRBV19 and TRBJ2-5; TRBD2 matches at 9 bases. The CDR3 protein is CASTRTSVEYETQYF. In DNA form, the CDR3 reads TGTGCCAGTACCAGGACTAGCGTCGAGTACGAGACCCAGTACTTC. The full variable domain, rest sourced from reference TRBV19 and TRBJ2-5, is DGGITQSPKYLFRKEGQNVTLSCEQNLNHDAMYWYRQDPGQGLRLIYYSQIVNDFQKGDIAEGYSVSREKKESFPLTVTSAQKNPTAFYLCASTRTSVEYETQYFGPGTRLLVL.